This T cell receptor (beta chain) was retrieved from a study of cytomegalovirus exposure and HLA in healthy donors (dated by TCRdb to about 2017). Context from the whole study: An earlier analysis of more than 550 of the donors reported approximately 260 Gb of sequence data and 100 million to 120 million unique TCR beta sequences obtained from approximately 180 million T cells. About 320 gigabases of sequencing data and roughly 90 million unique TCR sequences were included in an early release covering 550 to 650 HLA-typed donors. The genetic ancestry cluster associated with self-reported Caucasian donors included 81% of the roughly 410 genotyped donors. The study was designed to test whether signatures of past pathogen exposure could be identified by cataloging public T cell receptors. Using immunosequencing, the study profiled T cell repertoires from fewer than 850 subjects and related those repertoires to cytomegalovirus serostatus. A separate validation cohort of roughly 110 different subjects was used in addition to the roughly 640-subject first cohort. The study combined high-throughput TCR immunosequencing, statistical association of individual TCRs with disease status, and machine learning to predict cytomegalovirus infection status. A later analysis re-analyzed previously published TCR beta repertoires from roughly 690 donors and added high-resolution HLA genotyping to study TCR occurrence patterns. The later analysis used no new phenotypic data to find candidate immune exposures, relying instead on TCR beta sequences and their occurrence across donors. An earlier analysis of several hundred of the donors applied high-throughput TCR beta sequencing to assess whether each TCR beta V gene segment acted as functional or pseudogenic. Donor age, sex, ethnicity and CMV serostatus were compiled alongside the repertoire data. Genome-wide SNP genotypes for about 55% of the 666 donors were used in a later genetic analysis, which treated that subset as a discovery cohort. All discovery cohort repertoires had been generated on a single sequencing platform. Both class I and class II loci were covered by HLA typing, at four-digit resolution. Typing coverage differed by locus: A, B, C, DRB1 and DQB1 were typed in roughly 620-630 donors, DQA1 in about 560, DPA1 in some 600, and DPB1 in about 450. Four or five DR-DQ haplotypes were handled as single units for association and clustering because linkage in the cohort was strong. Among 300 to 450 genotyped donors of the cohort, an average of roughly 240,000 unique TCR beta nucleotide sequences were sequenced per donor, roughly 18% of them non-productive. Paper-wide results and their limitations: A later genetic analysis reported fewer N-insertions in productive TCRs among donors in an Asian-associated ancestry cluster than the roughly 700-donor mean. The 87-base-pair reads could not distinguish some IMGT-functional V segments, including TRBV6-2 and TRBV6-3, so those segments were excluded. An earlier analysis of 587 of the donors showed that most TCR beta V segments appeared in productive rearrangements either about 87% or about 30% of the time, which broadly matched IMGT annotations. In a later analysis, several top co-occurrence clusters were reported to appear linked to parvovirus B19, influenza, CMV and Epstein-Barr virus. A cluster of highly shared sequence variants was judged likely to be a technical artifact of the sequencing pipeline. A later analysis found that TCR association rates varied across HLA loci, with DRB1 alleles showing the most associated TCRs and HLA-C alleles the fewest. Presence/absence analyses assumed roughly uniform sequencing depth across donors, an assumption that may not hold. Linkage disequilibrium might explain the correlated functional status among segregating V segments, but an unknown experimental factor could not be ruled out. A later genetic analysis associated a missense DCLRE1C variant with V-gene and J-gene trimming of TCR beta chains, and an independent cohort replicated the association. In a later analysis, 16,951 TCR beta sequences were associated with specific HLA alleles at a false discovery rate of 0.05. In the study, approximately 160 TCR beta chains were listed as associated with cytomegalovirus. The classifier was reported to diagnose cytomegalovirus status with high specificity and sensitivity in both the original and validation cohorts. A further reported finding was that TCR beta sequences accurately predicted the HLA-A and HLA-B alleles for most subjects in the first cohort. Strong co-occurrence of HLA alleles, especially DR and DQ, made assigning TCR associations to individual alleles difficult. Some 15 rarely observed V segments, including chromosome 9 orphons, were excluded from the earlier analysis of some 590 of the donors because counts were too low. It was suggested by the authors that the approach could potentially be generalized to other disease states and immunological phenotypes. In a later analysis, HLA-associated TCR beta chains were found to be more clonally expanded and to have lower generation probabilities than equally common non-associated chains. Most TCR sequences were seen in very few donors, while some public TCRs were found in many individuals. In a later analysis, most CMV-associated TCR beta chains were found to appear HLA-restricted, with HLA associations seemingly driven largely by CMV exposure. In this cohort, only TCR beta chains were sequenced, and detectable features were limited by the absence of alpha or paired-chain data. Because HLA typing was missing for some donors at each locus, association tests included only the typed subset. The only immune exposure information available for the cohort was CMV serostatus. In vitro tests confirmed that three of the cytomegalovirus-associated TCR beta chains recognize cytomegalovirus antigens.

Libraries were built with the immunoSEQ multiplex PCR assay. A mixture of 60 forward primers for TCR Vbeta segments and 13 reverse primers for TCR Jbeta segments was used in the multiplex PCR. The CDR3 region of rearranged TCR beta genes was amplified from genomic DNA with a multiplex PCR assay. Amplified TCR beta libraries were sequenced as 87-base-pair reads on the Illumina HiSeq System. Per the authors' processing: Across the 500 to 700 repertoires, a later analysis counted approximately 75 million unique TCR beta chains, about 10 million of which were shared by at least two donors. A nearest-neighbor algorithm error-corrected the raw reads and collapsed the reads into unique sequences, merging closely related sequences to remove PCR and sequencing errors. CDR3 sequences were aligned to IMGT reference sequences to assign V, D and J gene segments. Each retained sequence needed at least a six-nucleotide match to both a V gene segment and a J gene segment. Rearrangements were classified as productive when the CDR3 lacked stop codons and remained in frame with V and J, and all other rearrangements were classified as non-productive. Following IMGT convention, CDR3 was defined as the stretch from the second conserved V-encoded cysteine to the conserved J-encoded phenylalanine. Sequences without an unambiguous match to a single V gene segment were excluded from the earlier analysis of 450 to 750 of the donors. In an earlier analysis of a few hundred of the donors, a V segment was called functional when productive rearrangements were above 56.7%, and segregating when the standard deviation between donors exceeded 5%. A statistical classification framework was built to diagnose cytomegalovirus status from the catalog of TCR beta chain sequences. V and J gene assignment, in a later analysis, came from comparing TCR nucleotide sequences with IMGT/GENE-DB human TR gene sequences. In a later analysis, CDR3 sequences and most-parsimonious VDJ recombination scenarios were assigned using the TCRdist pipeline. In a later analysis, each TCR beta chain was defined by its CDR3 amino acid sequence together with its V-gene family, and reads lacking a unique V-gene family were excluded. A later analysis removed several hundred highly shared, low-generation-probability nucleotide sequences to deal with suspected cross-contamination and a sequencing artifact. In a later analysis, a clonal expansion index for each public chain was calculated from normalized within-repertoire ranks of inferred template counts. A later analysis computed generation probabilities with a VDJ recombination model fitted to out-of-frame rearrangements, and checked the results against IGoR. A later analysis scored TCR-TCR, TCR-HLA and TCR-CMV co-occurrence with hypergeometric tests, applying a repertoire-size bias correction to TCR pairs. False discovery rates were estimated in a later analysis by permuting HLA or CMV assignments 20 times. In a later analysis, co-occurring TCRs were grouped using DBSCAN, with TCRdist sequence similarity added in when clustering inside HLA-allele-positive subsets. For co-occurrence clustering, repertoires with fewer than 30,000 or more than 120,000 public chains were excluded, along with roughly 5 repertoires with anomalous nucleotide sharing. TCRdb carries this immuneACCESS record with in-frame sequences only. Its versions omit some clonotypes, under half of them owing to an unresolved V gene in the studies checked, with the rest unexplained. The D gene and trimming were derived from the DNA, and the V and J assignments and clone size from that table. Within this sample are fewer than 200,000 clones, with roughly 70% of them counted one time only. The ten largest clones capture around 2.8% of the sample.

In total, 666 healthy bone marrow donors made up the cohort. At the time of sampling, all cohort members were nominally healthy, though unrecorded immune exposures were likely present. The donor tested CMV seropositive and was one of the 289 seropositive cohort members. A peripheral blood sample was provided by each donor, and peripheral blood mononuclear cells were used for TCR beta sequencing. Genomic DNA was extracted from the blood cell samples with the Qiagen DNeasy Blood Extraction Kit. This clone was seen a few times. Its antigen is unknown. Per-nucleotide qualities are absent, and no much larger clonotype sits a single base away. The CDR3 runs 13 residues from the cysteine to the phenylalanine. Only the CDR3 DNA is retained, 39 bases long and in frame from the first base. The germline V gene (reference sequence) sets CDR1 to LNHDA and CDR2 to SQIVND. Deletion took 4 bases off V and 1 base off J, with a span of 7 bases between the germline ends.

This clonotype was obtained from a woman in her thirties or forties in good health and CMV-seropositive. The source material was PBMCs. The V gene is TRBV19 and the J gene is TRBJ1-1; perhaps TRBD1 is the D gene, with 6 bases matching. The DNA is as follows: TGTGCCAGTAGTACACAGGGGAACACTGAAGCTTTCTTT. The resulting protein is CASSTQGNTEAFF.